Given below is one T cell receptor (beta chain) in context. The sample comes from a study of shared clonotypes between healthy human individuals. In germline, CDR1 is MDHEN, CDR2 SYDVKM. CDR3 length: 13 residues. Trimming stripped 5 bases from V and 1 base from J, with 8 bases between. Generated by immunoSEQ multiplex PCR, the TCRdb table keeps only in-frame clones and is missing some. The sample contains roughly 2,500,000 clones, over 85% of which appear only once. The sequenced sample consisted of naive CD4+ T cells from PBMCs. Subset described: CD45RA+ positively selected. This chain links TRBV28 with TRBJ1-2; no firm D call. The sequence derives from a man aged 18 to 29 in good health. Some clones in this sample may be carry-over from other donors' samples. CDR3 amino acids: CASSAAGNYGYTF. CDR3 in DNA: TGTGCCAGCAGTGCGGCGGGTAACTATGGCTACACCTTC.